The sequence of this T cell receptor beta chain was determined in a study of T cell repertoires in cytomegalovirus infection. The count of this clonotype is one. CDR3 length equals 13 residues. Trimming stripped 0 bases from V and 8 bases from J, with 11 bases between. CDR1 and CDR2 from the germline V gene are LGHDT and YNNKEL (reference sequence). TCRdb redid the calling of the reads with MiXCR, one entry per CDR3 protein. The sample has more than 400,000 distinct CDR3 sequences, about 25% seen once. The sequenced sample consisted of PBMCs. The chain uses TRBV3-1 and TRBJ2-7; D unresolved. This sequence was found in a human donor in good health (CMV status not recorded). Some clones in this sample may be carry-over from other donors' samples. As DNA, the CDR3 is TGTGCCAGCAGCCAAGATTCGGGCTTTAAGCAGTACTTC. Translating it yields CASSQDSGFKQYF.